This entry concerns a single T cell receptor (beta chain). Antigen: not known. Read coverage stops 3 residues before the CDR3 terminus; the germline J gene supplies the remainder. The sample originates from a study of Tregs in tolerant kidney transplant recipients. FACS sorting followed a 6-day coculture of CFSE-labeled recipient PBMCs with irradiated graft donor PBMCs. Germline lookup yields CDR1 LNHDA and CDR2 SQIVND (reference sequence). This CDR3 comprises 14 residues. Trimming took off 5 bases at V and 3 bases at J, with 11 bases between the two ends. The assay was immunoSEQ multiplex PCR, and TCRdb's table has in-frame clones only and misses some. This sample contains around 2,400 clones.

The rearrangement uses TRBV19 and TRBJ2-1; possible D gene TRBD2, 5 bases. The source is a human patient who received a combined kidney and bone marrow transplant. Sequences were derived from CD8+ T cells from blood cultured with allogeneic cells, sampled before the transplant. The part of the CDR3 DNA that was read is TGTGCCAGTAGTGCTGGAGAGGGCTACAATGAG. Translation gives CASSAGEGYNE. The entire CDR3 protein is CASSAGEGYNEQFF.